This TCR beta chain originates from a study of long-term antiretroviral therapy in people with HIV. Study-wide findings and caveats: It was not possible to obtain data on ART adherence, viral resistance or therapy changes.

Survey-level resolution applied to immunoSEQ assay v3.0. Measured with immunoSEQ multiplex PCR; TCRdb has only the in-frame clones, and not every one. The top ten clones hold roughly 8% of a sample with some 19,000 clones, about 81% of them seen once. On this clone: Its antigen is not known.

Germline CDR1 reads SGHAT; CDR2 reads FQNNGV. Deletions cut 3 bases from V and 5 bases from J, with 13 bases between. This CDR3 has 14 amino acids. The source was unsorted PBMCs, collected 0.9 years after starting antiretroviral therapy. The V gene is TRBV11-2, the J gene TRBJ1-1; TRBD1 might be the D (5 bases). The receptor was derived from a man between 18 and 35 years old with HIV. CDR3 bases: TGTGCCAGCAGCTTTGGACAACTAGGGACTGAAGCTTTCTTT. As protein: CASSFGQLGTEAFF.